The 21 T cell receptor beta chains below come from one sample, sequenced in a study of T cells after yellow fever vaccination. TCRdb redid the calling of the 5' RACE reads with MiXCR, one entry per CDR3 protein. The top ten hold roughly an eighth of the sample, which has approximately 550,000 distinct CDR3 sequences, roughly 14% seen once. The sequences come from PBMCs, collected on the day of the yellow fever booster vaccination. All receptors derive from a man aged 30-40 years who received the YFV17D yellow fever vaccine.

This clonotype was counted only a few times. The chain is built from TRBV6-1 and TRBJ1-4; D might be TRBD1 (6 bases). With 5 bases removed from V and 10 bases from J, the gap between germline ends came to 17 bases. The CDR3 runs 14 residues. CDR1 MNHNS and CDR2 SASEGT come from the germline V gene. The DNA for the CDR3 is TGTGCCAGCAGTAGCGGGACATTGAGAGGAAAACTGTTTTTT. As protein: CASSSGTLRGKLFF.

This clonotype was found a few times. CDR3 sequence: CSARDVRWNTGELFF. CDR3 DNA: TGCAGTGCTAGAGATGTCAGGTGGAACACCGGGGAGCTGTTTTTT. The chain links TRBV20-1 to TRBJ2-2; D not certain. V lost 0 bases, J lost 1 base, and 9 bases lay in between. CDR3 size: 15 residues. CDR1 DFQATT and CDR2 SNEGSKA come from the germline V gene (reference sequence).

This clonotype was counted only a few times. The V gene is TRBV12-3 or TRBV12-4, the J gene TRBJ2-1; 10 bases agree with TRBD2. CDR3 length: 15 residues. V was clipped by 4 bases and J by 8 bases; unmatched bases: 8. The CDR3, as DNA: TGTGCCAGCAGTTGGACTAGCGGACCCAGGGATGAGCAGTTCTTC. Its translation is CASSWTSGPRDEQFF.

This chain joins TRBV12-3 or TRBV12-4 and TRBJ2-3; TRBD2 aligns across 12 bases. The CDR3 length is 17 residues. V shed 0 bases and J 4 bases; nucleotides not matched to a gene: 5. The CDR3 region has the DNA TGTGCCAGCAGTTTAGCCCGACTAGCGGGAGCTTCAGATACGCAGTATTTT. This codes for CASSLARLAGASDTQYF.

This clonotype was detected a few times. The chain recombines TRBV5-1 with TRBJ2-4; weak D call: TRBD2 (6 bases). Germline lookup yields CDR1 SGHRS and CDR2 YFSETQ. The length of the CDR3 is 13 residues. The V end was cut by 3 bases, the J end by 5 bases, with 9 bases between. The CDR3 loop reads CASSSPGENIQYF. CDR3 sequence (DNA): TGCGCCAGCAGCTCACCGGGGGAAAACATTCAGTACTTC. Based on the CDR3 plus reference TRBV5-1 and TRBJ2-4, the full variable domain is KAGVTQTPRYLIKTRGQQVTLSCSPISGHRSVSWYQQTPGQGLQFLFEYFSETQRNKGNFPGRFSGRQFSNSRSEMNVSTLELGDSALYLCASSSPGENIQYFGAGTRLSVL.

This clonotype was detected a few times. The V gene is TRBV5-5, the J gene TRBJ1-4; D gene unclear. This CDR3 has 13 residues. Trimming took 0 bases from V and 8 from J, leaving 8 bases between them. Per the germline V gene, CDR1 is SGHKS and CDR2 is YYEKEE (reference sequence). The CDR3 here is CASSLGPHEKLFF. In DNA, the CDR3 is TGTGCCAGCAGCTTGGGACCGCACGAAAAACTGTTTTTT.

This clonotype was counted at least ten times. At one end, the junction sequence differs from germline, possibly due to a read error. In DNA, the CDR3 is TGCGCCAGCAGCTTGGGCGCTTCATACGAGCAGTACTTC. This encodes CASSLGASYEQYF. The chain combines TRBV12-3 or TRBV12-4 with TRBJ2-7; no clear D gene. The length of the CDR3 is 13 residues.

This clonotype was counted only a few times. V usage is TRBV19 and J usage is TRBJ2-7; D is unclear. Trimming took 10 bases from V and 2 from J, leaving 15 bases between them. Per germline, CDR1 LNHDA and CDR2 SQIVND (reference sequence). The CDR3 length is 13 residues. In nucleotides, the CDR3 is TGTGCCACCGCGGTCACCGGCACCTACGAGCAGTACTTC. Its translation is CATAVTGTYEQYF.

This chain links TRBV5-1 with TRBJ2-3; 10 positions match TRBD2. This CDR3 is 17 amino acids long. Germline V gives CDR1 SGHRS, CDR2 YFSETQ. V trimming: 4 bases; J trimming: 0 bases; junction bases outside the gene matches: 8. This CDR3 is CASSLALAGPSTDTQYF. The CDR3 nucleotides read TGCGCCAGCAGCCTGGCACTAGCGGGGCCAAGCACAGATACGCAGTATTTT.

This clonotype showed up just a few times. This chain links TRBV27 with TRBJ2-7; 7 bases match TRBD1. Germline lookup yields CDR1 MNHEY and CDR2 SMNVEV (reference sequence). The junction had 8 bases not matched to a gene; V was cut back by 3 bases and J by 6 bases. The CDR3 extends over 14 amino acids. In nucleotides, the CDR3 is TGTGCCAGCAGTTTCCAAGACAGGGCCGGCGAGCAGTACTTC. It yields the protein CASSFQDRAGEQYF.

The CDR3 reads CASSRRQGLGSGANVLTF. The CDR3 DNA reads TGTGCCAGCAGCCGAAGACAGGGGCTGGGCTCTGGGGCCAACGTCCTGACTTTC. The chain recombines TRBV11-1 with TRBJ2-6; TRBD1 matches 8 bases. The V gene end was trimmed by 5 bases and the J gene end by 0 bases; junction bases not matched to a gene: 9. Germline lookup yields CDR1 SGHAT and CDR2 FQDESV (reference sequence). The CDR3 has 18 amino acids.

This clonotype was picked up many times. This chain uses TRBV12-3 or TRBV12-4 with TRBJ2-1; a weak D match, TRBD2 (5 bases). This CDR3 contains 13 residues. V lost 3 bases and J lost 2, with 5 bases in between. CDR3 region: CASSFGAYNEQFF. Written as DNA, the CDR3 is TGTGCCAGCAGTTTCGGGGCCTACAATGAGCAGTTCTTC.

A few counts support this clonotype. The chain carries TRBV5-4 and TRBJ2-3, with 8 bases fitting TRBD2. Losses at the gene ends were 2 bases for V and 0 bases for J; bases not matched to a gene: 2. In germline, CDR1 is SGHNT, CDR2 YYREEE (reference sequence). The CDR3 extends over 15 amino acids. CDR3 bases: TGTGCCAGCAGCTTCCGGGAGGGAAGCACAGATACGCAGTATTTT. Translated, it gives CASSFREGSTDTQYF.

The table lists this clonotype with a few counts. CDR3 loop: CATSDSGVNNEQFF. The CDR3 DNA reads TGTGCCACCAGTGATTCGGGAGTTAACAATGAGCAGTTCTTC. The J gene is TRBJ2-1, the V gene TRBV24-1; possible D gene TRBD2, 6 bases. Germline CDR1 KGHDR, CDR2 SFDVKD. CDR3 length: 14 amino acids. V dropped 2 bases and J dropped 5 bases, with 9 bases sitting between them.

Ten or more counts support this clonotype. This chain joins TRBV12-3 or TRBV12-4 and TRBJ1-1; D unresolved. The V end was cut by 10 bases, the J end by 1 base, with 7 bases between. The CDR3 runs 11 residues. The CDR3 bases are TGTGCCACGAAAAAGAACACTGAAGCTTTCTTT. Translated: CATKKNTEAFF.

This clonotype was observed a handful of times. The chain couples TRBV7-9 to TRBJ1-5, with D hard to call. Germline CDR1 is SEHNR and CDR2 is FQNEAQ (reference sequence). V shed 4 bases and J shed 7 bases, with 14 bases lying between them. The CDR3 loop spans 14 amino acids. As DNA, the CDR3 is TGTGCCAGCAGCTCCGGGCTAGAGGGACAGCCCCAGCATTTT. This gives the protein CASSSGLEGQPQHF.

This clonotype was seen a handful of times. V usage is TRBV7-3 and J usage is TRBJ2-5; D is unclear. V was cut by 5 bases and J by 5 bases, with 12 bases left in between. The CDR3 is made up of 13 amino acids. Germline CDR1 is SGHTA and CDR2 is FQGTGA. The CDR3 reads CASSGSPWETQYF. In nucleotides, the CDR3 is TGTGCCAGCAGCGGGTCGCCGTGGGAGACCCAGTACTTC.

The V gene is TRBV20-1, the J gene TRBJ2-7, with D possibly being TRBD2 (5 bases). The CDR3 runs 18 residues. The V end was cut by 0 bases, the J end by 2 bases, with 23 bases between. Germline CDR1 and CDR2: DFQATT and SNEGSKA (reference sequence). The CDR3 sequence is CSARDYSGARGRPYEQYF. Written as DNA, the CDR3 is TGCAGTGCTAGAGATTACAGTGGAGCTCGGGGTCGCCCCTACGAGCAGTACTTC.

J is TRBJ2-2 and V is TRBV20-1; 8 positions agree with TRBD1. This CDR3 is 14 amino acids long. Trimming at V came to 2 bases and at J to 4 bases, leaving 3 bases not matched to a gene. Germline V gene lookup returns CDR1 DFQATT and CDR2 SNEGSKA (reference sequence). Here the CDR3 DNA reads TGCAGTGCTAGATCAGGGGGCAGCACCGGGGAGCTGTTTTTT. It specifies CSARSGGSTGELFF.

The genes are TRBV5-5 and TRBJ2-3, with unresolved D. The germline CDR1 and CDR2 sequences are SGHKS and YYEKEE (reference sequence). V was pared by 1 base and J by 8 bases, with 14 bases between. This CDR3 comprises 14 residues. The CDR3 DNA reads as TGTGCCAGCAGCTTGCTACATCAGAAAGTTACGCAGTATTTT. Protein product: CASSLLHQKVTQYF. Together with reference TRBV5-5 and TRBJ2-3, the CDR3 gives the full variable domain: DAGVTQSPTHLIKTRGQQVTLRCSPISGHKSVSWYQQVLGQGPQFIFQYYEKEERGRGNFPDRFSARQFPNYSSELNVNALLLGDSALYLCASSLLHQKVTQYFGPGTRLTVL.

Many counts were recorded for this clonotype. V is TRBV12-3 or TRBV12-4 and J is TRBJ2-1; no clear D gene. The germline V and J ends were trimmed by 6 bases and 7 bases, with 7 bases remaining between them. The length of the CDR3 is 11 residues. This CDR3 reads CASSEGNEQFF. In DNA form, the CDR3 reads TGTGCCAGCAGCGAAGGGAATGAGCAGTTCTTC.